Below, one T cell receptor beta chain is given with its context. The antigen is not known. Trimming stripped 4 bases from V and 4 bases from J, with 10 bases between. The CDR3 consists of 13 residues. Germline V lookup: CDR1 SGHTA, CDR2 FQGNSA. This sample was taken from a study of T cell responses to AZD1222 COVID-19 vaccine. Overall study findings and caveats: Most donors were white British and more were female, and clonal diversity was possibly underestimated.

Sequencing was performed with immunoSEQ multiplex PCR; in TCRdb, only in-frame clones are kept and a portion is missing. The sample lists about 140,000 clones, less than 95% occurring once. The rearrangement links TRBV7-2 to TRBJ2-5; D not certain. This specimen was peripheral blood, taken on day 0 of AZD1222 vaccination. This receptor was identified in an adult in good health. Here the CDR3 reads CASSWTGRETQYF. The CDR3 region has the DNA TGTGCCAGCAGCTGGACGGGCAGAGAGACCCAGTACTTC.